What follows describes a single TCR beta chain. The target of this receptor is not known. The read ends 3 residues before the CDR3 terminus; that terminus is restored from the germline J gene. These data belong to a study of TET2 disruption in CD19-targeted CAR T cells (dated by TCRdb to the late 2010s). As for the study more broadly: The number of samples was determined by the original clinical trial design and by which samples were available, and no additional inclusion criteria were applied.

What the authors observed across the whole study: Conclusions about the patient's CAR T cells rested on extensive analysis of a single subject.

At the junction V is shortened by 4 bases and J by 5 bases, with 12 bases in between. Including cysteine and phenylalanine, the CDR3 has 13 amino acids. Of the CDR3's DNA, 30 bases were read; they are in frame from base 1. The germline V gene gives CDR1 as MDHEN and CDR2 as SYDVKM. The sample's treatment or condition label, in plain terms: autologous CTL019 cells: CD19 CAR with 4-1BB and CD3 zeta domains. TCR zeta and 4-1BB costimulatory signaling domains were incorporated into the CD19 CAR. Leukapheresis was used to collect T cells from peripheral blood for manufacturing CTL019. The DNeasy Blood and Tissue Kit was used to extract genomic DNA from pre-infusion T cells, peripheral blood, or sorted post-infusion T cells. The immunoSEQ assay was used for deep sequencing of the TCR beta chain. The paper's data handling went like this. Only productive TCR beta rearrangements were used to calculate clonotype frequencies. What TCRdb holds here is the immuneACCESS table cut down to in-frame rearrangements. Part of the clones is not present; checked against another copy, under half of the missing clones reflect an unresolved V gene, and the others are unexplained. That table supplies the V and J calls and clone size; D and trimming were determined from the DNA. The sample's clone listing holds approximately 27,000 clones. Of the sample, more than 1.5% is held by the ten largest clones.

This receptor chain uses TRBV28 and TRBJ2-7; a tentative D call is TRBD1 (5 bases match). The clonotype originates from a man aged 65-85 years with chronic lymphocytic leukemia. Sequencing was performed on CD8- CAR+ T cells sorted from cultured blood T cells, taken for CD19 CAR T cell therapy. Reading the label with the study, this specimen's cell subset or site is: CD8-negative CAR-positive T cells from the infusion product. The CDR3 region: CASSWEGAHEQYF. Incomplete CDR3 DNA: TGTGCCAGCAGTTGGGAAGGGGCCCACGAG.